Listed here are 24 T cell receptor beta chains from one sample, sequenced in a study of regulatory T cells in long-lasting Graves disease. Time point defined: newly diagnosed GD, antithyroid drugs for less than 3 months. With RNA extracted from PBMCs as input, the TCR library was made. The authors built TCR beta libraries using iRepertoire HTBI primers and Arm-PCR of CDR3 regions. MiXCR, run by TCRdb on the multiplex PCR reads, gives a single entry per CDR3 protein. The data hold approximately 230,000 distinct CDR3 sequences, with around 20% observed a single time. Specimen: peripheral blood mononuclear cells (PBMCs), collected at new diagnosis, from a patient treated with antithyroid drugs. These receptors were collected from a female donor with Graves disease.

The chain recombines TRBV2 with TRBJ2-1, with 11 bases lining up with TRBD2. CDR3 length equals 17 residues. Losses at the gene ends were 0 bases for V and 6 bases for J; bases not matched to a gene: 7. Germline loops: CDR1 SNHLY, CDR2 FYNNEI. The CDR3 bases are TGTGCCAGCAGTGAAGCCTTGGGGACTAGCGGTTTCAATGAGCAGTTCTTC. It codes for CASSEALGTSGFNEQFF.

In its sample, this clonotype was seen many times. This chain uses TRBV3-1 with TRBJ1-2; D may be TRBD1 (5 bases). The CDR3 is 12 amino acids. CDR1 and CDR2 (germline): LGHDT, YNNKEL (reference sequence). V lost 1 base and J lost 7, with 7 bases in between. The CDR3 region is CASSQVDSGYTF. CDR3 coding DNA: TGTGCCAGCAGCCAAGTTGACAGTGGCTACACCTTC.

Turning to this clonotype: One junction end disagrees with the germline gene, perhaps due to a read error. The rearrangement joins TRBV28 to TRBJ2-2; 12 positions agree with TRBD2. Germline V gene lookup returns CDR1 MDHEN and CDR2 SYDVKM. The CDR3 extends over 19 amino acids. In nucleotides, the CDR3 is TGTGCCAGCAGTTCTCTAAGACTAGCGGGAGTGGGCGGCACCGGGGAGCTGCTTTTT. Translating gives CASSSLRLAGVGGTGELLF.

The CDR3 protein is CASSRTVNSYEQYF. The CDR3 coding sequence is TGTGCCAGCAGTCGAACCGTCAACTCCTACGAGCAGTACTTC. The J gene is TRBJ2-3, the V gene TRBV11-2; D unresolved. With the DNA end fitting TRBJ2-7 better, the J assignment may be wrong. This CDR3 contains 14 residues. CDR1 and CDR2 from the germline V gene are SGHAT and FQNNGV.

Many counts were recorded for this clonotype. V and J are TRBV6-1 and TRBJ2-2, with D unresolved. Germline CDR1 MNHNS, CDR2 SASEGT. This CDR3 comprises 14 residues. Between the trimmed V and J ends, which lost 7 bases and 0 bases, there was a span of 9 bases. In nucleotides, the CDR3 is TGTGCCAGCATGGTTGGGGCGAACACCGGGGAGCTGTTTTTT. This translates into CASMVGANTGELFF.

In its sample, this clonotype was seen many times. The rearrangement links TRBV2 to TRBJ2-6; D unresolved. Per the germline V gene, CDR1 is SNHLY and CDR2 is FYNNEI. V lost 7 bases to trimming and J lost 0 bases, with 7 bases between them. This CDR3 contains 14 residues. The CDR3 loop reads CASKSNSGANVLTF. The CDR3 region has the DNA TGTGCCAGCAAATCAAACTCTGGGGCCAACGTCCTGACTTTC. The whole variable domain, filled in from reference TRBV2 and TRBJ2-6, reads EPEVTQTPSHQVTQMGQEVILRCVPISNHLYFYWYRQILGQKVEFLVSFYNNEISEKSEIFDDQFSVERPDGSNFTLKIRSTKLEDSAMYFCASKSNSGANVLTFGAGSRLTVL.

This clonotype showed up many times. The chain carries TRBV5-1 and TRBJ2-3; D unresolved. Per germline, CDR1 SGHRS and CDR2 YFSETQ. This CDR3 has 14 residues. V lost 5 bases and J 0 bases, leaving 10 bases between the germline ends. The CDR3 sequence is CASRTPTSTDTQYF. The CDR3 DNA is TGCGCCAGCAGGACCCCGACCAGCACAGATACGCAGTATTTT.

This clonotype was detected many times. The rearrangement links TRBV6-1 to TRBJ1-1; no reliable D call. Per the germline V gene, CDR1 is MNHNS and CDR2 is SASEGT. V was pared by 2 bases and J by 1 base, with 5 bases between. CDR3 size: 13 residues. CDR3 region: CASSEKGNTEAFF. The CDR3 bases are TGTGCCAGCAGTGAAAAGGGGAACACTGAAGCTTTCTTT.

This clonotype was seen ten or more times. The genes are TRBV19 and TRBJ2-2, with 7 positions matching TRBD1. V trimming: 4 bases; J trimming: 0 bases; junction bases outside the gene matches: 5. The CDR3 spans 16 residues. Germline V lookup: CDR1 LNHDA, CDR2 SQIVND (reference sequence). The chain's CDR3 is CASSTYRGPNTGELFF. The CDR3 DNA follows: TGTGCCAGTAGTACTTACAGGGGACCGAACACCGGGGAGCTGTTTTTT.

This clonotype was recorded at least ten times. The chain couples TRBV2 to TRBJ2-1; D gene unclear. The ends were cut back, 6 bases at V and 5 bases at J, with 8 bases in the middle. CDR3 length equals 12 residues. Germline V gene data show CDR1 as SNHLY and CDR2 as FYNNEI. For the CDR3, the DNA is TGTGCCAGCAGAGAACCTGACAATGAGCAGTTCTTC. Amino acid sequence: CASREPDNEQFF.

Ten or more counts support this clonotype. The junction departs from the called germline gene at one end, perhaps through a read error. The gene calls are TRBV19 and TRBJ2-1, with D possibly matching TRBD1 (5 bases). Germline V gene lookup returns CDR1 LNHDA and CDR2 SQIVND (reference sequence). This CDR3 has 14 residues. The CDR3 loop reads CASSLDSLYNEQFF. The CDR3 nucleotides read TGTGCCAGTAGTCTAGACAGCCTTTACAATGAGCAGTTCTTC.

This clonotype came up many times. This chain joins TRBV20-1 and TRBJ2-7; D perhaps matches TRBD2 (6 bases). Germline CDR1 DFQATT, CDR2 SNEGSKA (reference sequence). This CDR3 contains 13 residues. The V and J ends lost 1 base and 6 bases respectively, with 13 bases between them. CDR3: CSARGDGRSEQYF. The CDR3 DNA sequence: TGCAGTGCTAGAGGGGACGGGAGAAGCGAGCAGTACTTC.

This clonotype was detected many times. The chain is built from TRBV30 and TRBJ1-1, with D unclear. The CDR3 is made up of 15 amino acids. Trimming removed 6 bases from V and 1 base from J, with 18 bases in between. CDR1 is GTSNPN, CDR2 SVGIG, per germline (reference sequence). Written as DNA, the CDR3 is TGTGCCTGCTCCGGGCTGGGGATACGGAACACTGAAGCTTTCTTT. Its translation: CACSGLGIRNTEAFF.

The chain recombines TRBV6-1 with TRBJ2-1, with D tentatively TRBD1 or TRBD2 (5 bases each). This CDR3 comprises 16 residues. Trimming removed 5 bases at V and 7 bases at J, with 21 bases between. CDR1 is MNHNS and CDR2 is SASEGT in the germline V gene. CDR3 nucleotides: TGTGCCAGCAGTAAGCAAACGGGGACCTTGGGGAATGAGCAGTTCTTC. Its translation: CASSKQTGTLGNEQFF.

At least ten counts were recorded for this clonotype. The chain links TRBV28 to TRBJ2-7, with TRBD2 matching 11 bases. Germline V gene data show CDR1 as MDHEN and CDR2 as SYDVKM. Trimming at V came to 8 bases and at J to 3 bases, leaving 12 bases not matched to a gene. The CDR3 sequence is 16 residues long. The CDR3 nucleotides are TGTGCCAGCCACCCCCCGGGACTAGCGGAAAACTACGAGCAGTACTTC. Protein: CASHPPGLAENYEQYF.

This clonotype was detected ten times or more. This sequence joins TRBV7-2 and TRBJ2-2, with D maybe TRBD2 (6 bases). Trimming removed 2 bases from V and 0 bases from J, with 7 bases in between. The germline CDR1 and CDR2 sequences are SGHTA and FQGNSA. CDR3 length: 15 residues. CDR3 in DNA: TGTGCCAGCAGCTTACTAGCGACGAACACCGGGGAGCTGTTTTTT. Its protein product is CASSLLATNTGELFF.

This clonotype has a count of ten or more. The chain combines TRBV2 with TRBJ2-3; unclear D gene. The CDR3 is made up of 12 amino acids. The V gene's germline CDR1 is SNHLY and CDR2 FYNNEI. The germline V and J ends were trimmed by 2 bases and 7 bases, with 7 bases remaining between them. The CDR3 region is CASSEYGYTQYF. Here the CDR3 DNA reads TGTGCCAGCAGTGAATATGGATATACGCAGTATTTT. Using reference TRBV2 and TRBJ2-3 for the parts outside the CDR3, the full variable domain is EPEVTQTPSHQVTQMGQEVILRCVPISNHLYFYWYRQILGQKVEFLVSFYNNEISEKSEIFDDQFSVERPDGSNFTLKIRSTKLEDSAMYFCASSEYGYTQYFGPGTRLTVL.

The rearrangement joins TRBV5-8 to TRBJ2-7; 11 bases map to TRBD1. V lost 4 bases to trimming and J lost 7 bases; unmatched junction nucleotides: 10. The CDR3 is 15 residues long. Germline values: CDR1 SGHTS, CDR2 YDEGEE. The DNA of the CDR3 is TGTGCCAGCAGCCCGAGGACAGGGGGCTGGAGTGAGCAGTACTTC. Its protein product is CASSPRTGGWSEQYF.

This clonotype was observed at least ten times. The gene calls are TRBV24-1 and TRBJ1-1; D gene unclear. Germline V lookup: CDR1 KGHDR, CDR2 SFDVKD. CDR3 length equals 14 residues. The ends were cut back, 7 bases at V and 0 bases at J, with 11 bases in the middle. The CDR3 spells CATRPTGMNTEAFF. CDR3 nucleotide sequence: TGTGCCACCAGGCCTACGGGGATGAACACTGAAGCTTTCTTT.

The rearrangement uses TRBV6-2 or TRBV6-3 and TRBJ2-3, with a weak D call TRBD2 (7 bases). Germline CDR1 MNHEY, CDR2 SVGEGT. This CDR3 spans 14 amino acids. V shed 7 bases and J shed 2 bases, with 13 bases lying between them. CDR3 protein: CASNTGRATDTQYF. The CDR3 nucleotides read TGTGCCAGCAATACAGGGAGGGCCACAGATACGCAGTATTTT.

The chain combines TRBV5-4 with TRBJ2-5; 8 bases map to TRBD1. Germline V gene lookup returns CDR1 SGHNT and CDR2 YYREEE (reference sequence). The CDR3 loop spans 15 amino acids. V was clipped by 4 bases and J by 2 bases; unmatched bases: 7. CDR3 in DNA: TGTGCCAGCAGCGGAGGACAGGGAAAACAAGAGACCCAGTACTTC. It yields the protein CASSGGQGKQETQYF.

Many counts were recorded for this clonotype. The genes are TRBV12-3 or TRBV12-4 and TRBJ2-7; 11 bases match TRBD1. Trimming took 4 bases from V and 2 from J; bases not matched to a gene: 4. This CDR3 is 15 amino acids long. The CDR3 region has the DNA TGTGCCAGCAGTTCCCGGACAGGGGGCACCTACGAGCAGTACTTC. It is translated as CASSSRTGGTYEQYF.

This chain links TRBV5-1 with TRBJ2-5, with 12 bases fitting TRBD2. This CDR3 spans 15 amino acids. Germline V lookup: CDR1 SGHRS, CDR2 YFSETQ. V lost 4 bases to trimming and J lost 2 bases; unmatched junction nucleotides: 3. This CDR3 reads CASSAGLAGQETQYF. CDR3 sequence (DNA): TGCGCCAGCAGCGCCGGACTAGCGGGACAAGAGACCCAGTACTTC.

This clonotype was observed many times. V usage is TRBV20-1 and J usage is TRBJ2-7, with 9 bases identical to TRBD1. J lost 4 bases, V lost 4 bases, and 5 bases had no gene match. The CDR3 covers 13 residues. Germline-derived CDR1 and CDR2 are DFQATT and SNEGSKA (reference sequence). Written as DNA, the CDR3 is TGCAGTGCTATGGGACAGGGAAGATACGAGCAGTACTTC. It yields the protein CSAMGQGRYEQYF.